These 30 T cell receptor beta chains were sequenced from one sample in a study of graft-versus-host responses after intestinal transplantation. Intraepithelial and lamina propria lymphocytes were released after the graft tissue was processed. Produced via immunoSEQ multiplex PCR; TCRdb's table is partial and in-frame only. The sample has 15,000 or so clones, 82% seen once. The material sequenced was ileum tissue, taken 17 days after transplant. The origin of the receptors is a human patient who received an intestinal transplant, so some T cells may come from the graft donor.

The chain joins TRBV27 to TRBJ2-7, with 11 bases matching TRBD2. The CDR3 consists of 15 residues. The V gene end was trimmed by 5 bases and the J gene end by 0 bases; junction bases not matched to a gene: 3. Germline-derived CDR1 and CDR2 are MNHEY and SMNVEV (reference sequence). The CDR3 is CASSPTSGSSYEQYF. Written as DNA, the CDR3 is TGTGCCAGCAGTCCTACTAGCGGGAGCTCCTACGAGCAGTACTTC.

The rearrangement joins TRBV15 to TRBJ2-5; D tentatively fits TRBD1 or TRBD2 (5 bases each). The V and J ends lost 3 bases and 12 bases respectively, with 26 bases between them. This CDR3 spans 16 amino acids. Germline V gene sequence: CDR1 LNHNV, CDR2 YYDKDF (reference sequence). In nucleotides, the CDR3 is TGTGCCACCAGCAGGGAGAGGGAAAGGGGCCCTTTAAAAGAGTACTTC. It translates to CATSRERERGPLKEYF.

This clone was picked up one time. In DNA, the CDR3 is TGTGCCAGCAGTTTATACAGGGGGCACTTTTACGAGCAGTACTTC. Its translation: CASSLYRGHFYEQYF. The V and J genes are TRBV27 and TRBJ2-5, with TRBD1 matching over 9 bases. The tail of the sequence fits TRBJ2-7 better, so the J call may be wrong. The CDR3 runs to 15 residues. The germline V gene encodes CDR1 MNHEY and CDR2 SMNVEV (reference sequence).

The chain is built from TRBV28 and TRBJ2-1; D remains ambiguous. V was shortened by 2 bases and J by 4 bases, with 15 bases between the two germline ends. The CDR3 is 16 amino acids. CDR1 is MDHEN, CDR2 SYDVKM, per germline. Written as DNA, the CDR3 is TGTGCCAGCAGTTTAACTTTAGCCAGGAATTACAATGAGCAGTTCTTC. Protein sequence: CASSLTLARNYNEQFF.

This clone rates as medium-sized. In DNA form, the CDR3 reads TGTGCCAGCAGCCAAGATAGCTATATCTCTGGGGCCAACGTCCTGACTTTC. Translated, it gives CASSQDSYISGANVLTF. This chain connects TRBV14 to TRBJ2-6, with D unresolved. V lost 0 bases and J lost 0, with 9 bases in between. Germline V gives CDR1 SGHDN, CDR2 FVKESK. CDR3 length: 17 residues.

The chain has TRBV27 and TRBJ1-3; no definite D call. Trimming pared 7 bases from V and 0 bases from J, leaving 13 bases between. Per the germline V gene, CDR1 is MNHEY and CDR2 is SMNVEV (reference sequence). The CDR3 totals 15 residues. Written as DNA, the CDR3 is TGTGCCAGCATGGTATCCAGGTACTCTGGAAACACCATATATTTT. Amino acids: CASMVSRYSGNTIYF.

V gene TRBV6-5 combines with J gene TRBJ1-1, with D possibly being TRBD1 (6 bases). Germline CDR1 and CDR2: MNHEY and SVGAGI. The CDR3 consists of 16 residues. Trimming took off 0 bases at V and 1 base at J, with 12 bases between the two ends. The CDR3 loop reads CASSYSSGAGNTEAFF. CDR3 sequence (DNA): TGTGCCAGCAGTTACTCGTCGGGGGCTGGGAACACTGAAGCTTTCTTT.

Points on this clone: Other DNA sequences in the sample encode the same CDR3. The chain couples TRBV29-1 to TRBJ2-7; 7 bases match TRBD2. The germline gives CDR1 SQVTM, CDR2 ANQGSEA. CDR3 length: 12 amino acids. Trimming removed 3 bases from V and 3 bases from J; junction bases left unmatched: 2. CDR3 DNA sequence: TGCAGCGTTGACAGCGGGAACTACGAGCAGTACTTC. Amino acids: CSVDSGNYEQYF.

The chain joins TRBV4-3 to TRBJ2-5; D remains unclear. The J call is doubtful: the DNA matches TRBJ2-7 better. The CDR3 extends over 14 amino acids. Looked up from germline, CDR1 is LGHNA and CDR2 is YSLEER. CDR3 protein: CASSQDLAAYEQYF. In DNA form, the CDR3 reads TGCGCCAGCAGCCAAGATTTGGCAGCCTACGAGCAGTACTTC.

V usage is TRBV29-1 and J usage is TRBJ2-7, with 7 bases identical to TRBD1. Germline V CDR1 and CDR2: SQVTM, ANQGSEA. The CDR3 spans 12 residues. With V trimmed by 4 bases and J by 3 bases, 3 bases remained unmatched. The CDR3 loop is CSVGDSVYEQYF. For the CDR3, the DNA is TGCAGCGTTGGGGACAGCGTCTACGAGCAGTACTTC.

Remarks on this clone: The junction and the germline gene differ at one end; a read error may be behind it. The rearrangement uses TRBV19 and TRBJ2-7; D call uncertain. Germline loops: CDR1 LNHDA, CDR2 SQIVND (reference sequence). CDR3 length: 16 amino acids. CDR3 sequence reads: CASSILPWTLSYKQYF. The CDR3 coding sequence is TGTGCCAGTAGTATCCTCCCTTGGACCCTCTCCTACAAGCAGTACTTC. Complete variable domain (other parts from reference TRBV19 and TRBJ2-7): DGGITQSPKYLFRKEGQNVTLSCEQNLNHDAMYWYRQDPGQGLRLIYYSQIVNDFQKGDIAEGYSVSREKKESFPLTVTSAQKNPTAFYLCASSILPWTLSYKQYFGPGTRLTVT.

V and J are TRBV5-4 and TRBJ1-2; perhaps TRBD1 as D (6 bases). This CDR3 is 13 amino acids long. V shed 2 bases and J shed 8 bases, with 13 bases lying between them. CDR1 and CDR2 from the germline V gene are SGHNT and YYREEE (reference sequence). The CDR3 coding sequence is TGTGCCAGCAGCTTCGGCGGGGGCCGAGGCTACACCTTC. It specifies CASSFGGGRGYTF.

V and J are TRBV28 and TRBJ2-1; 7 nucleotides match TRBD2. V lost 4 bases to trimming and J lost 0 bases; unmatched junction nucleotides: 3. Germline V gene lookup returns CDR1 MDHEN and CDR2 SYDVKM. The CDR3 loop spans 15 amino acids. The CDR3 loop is CASSSAGRSYNEQFF. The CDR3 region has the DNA TGTGCCAGCAGTTCAGCGGGACGCTCCTACAATGAGCAGTTCTTC.

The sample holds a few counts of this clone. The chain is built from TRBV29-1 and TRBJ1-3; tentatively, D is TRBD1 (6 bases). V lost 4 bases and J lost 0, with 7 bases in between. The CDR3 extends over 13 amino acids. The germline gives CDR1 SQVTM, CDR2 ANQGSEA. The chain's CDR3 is CSVGDISGNTIYF. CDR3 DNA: TGCAGCGTTGGGGACATCTCTGGAAACACCATATATTTT.

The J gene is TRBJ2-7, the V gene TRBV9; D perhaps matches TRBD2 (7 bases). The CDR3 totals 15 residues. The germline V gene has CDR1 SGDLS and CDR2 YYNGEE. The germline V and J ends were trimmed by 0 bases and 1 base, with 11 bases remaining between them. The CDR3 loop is CASSVGEGGSYEQYF. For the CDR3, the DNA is TGTGCCAGCAGCGTAGGTGAGGGGGGGTCCTACGAGCAGTACTTC.

The CDR3, as DNA: TGTGCCAGCAGCTTAGGCCTAGCCGGGGGAGAGACCCAGTACTTC. Amino acid sequence: CASSLGLAGGETQYF. The chain recombines TRBV11-3 with TRBJ2-5, with a weak D call TRBD2 (6 bases). Trimming left V 1 base short and J 4 bases short, with 13 bases between. CDR1 is SGHNT, CDR2 YENEEA, per germline. The CDR3 loop spans 15 amino acids.

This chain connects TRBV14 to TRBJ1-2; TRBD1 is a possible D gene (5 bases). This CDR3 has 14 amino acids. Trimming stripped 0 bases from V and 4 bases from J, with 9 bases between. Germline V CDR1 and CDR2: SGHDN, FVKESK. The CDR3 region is CASSQDPGVYGYTF. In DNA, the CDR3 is TGTGCCAGCAGCCAAGATCCGGGGGTCTATGGCTACACCTTC.

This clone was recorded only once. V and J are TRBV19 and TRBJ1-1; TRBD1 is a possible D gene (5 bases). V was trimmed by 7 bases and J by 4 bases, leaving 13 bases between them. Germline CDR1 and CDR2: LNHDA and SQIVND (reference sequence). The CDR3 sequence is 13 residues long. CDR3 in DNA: TGTGCCAGTAACTTGGGGGTGGGCACTGAAGCTTTCTTT. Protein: CASNLGVGTEAFF.

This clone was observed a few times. The CDR3 sequence: CATSGTSGLRGEQFF. CDR3 nucleotides: TGTGCCACCTCCGGGACTAGCGGACTCAGGGGTGAGCAGTTCTTC. This chain joins TRBV15 and TRBJ2-1; TRBD2 agrees at 11 bases. The CDR3 totals 15 residues. Trimming cost V 8 bases and J 9 bases; bases outside gene matches: 12. CDR1 is LNHNV, CDR2 YYDKDF, per germline (reference sequence).

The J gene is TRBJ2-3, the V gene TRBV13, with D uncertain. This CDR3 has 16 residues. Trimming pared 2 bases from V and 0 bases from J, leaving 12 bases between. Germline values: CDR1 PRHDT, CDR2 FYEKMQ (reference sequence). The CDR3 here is CASSLSVKTSTDTQYF. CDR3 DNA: TGTGCCAGCAGCTTAAGTGTAAAAACTAGCACAGATACGCAGTATTTT.

DNA for the CDR3: TGTGCCAGCAGTTACGAAGGGCACACTGAAGCTTTCTTT. This encodes CASSYEGHTEAFF. The V and J genes are TRBV6-5 and TRBJ1-1; no clear D gene. The germline CDR1 and CDR2 sequences are MNHEY and SVGAGI. This CDR3 has 13 amino acids. V was cut by 2 bases and J by 3 bases, with 7 bases left in between.

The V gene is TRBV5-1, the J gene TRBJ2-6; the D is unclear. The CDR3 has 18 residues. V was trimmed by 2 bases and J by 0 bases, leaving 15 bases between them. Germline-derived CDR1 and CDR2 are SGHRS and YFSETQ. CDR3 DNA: TGCGCCAGCAGCTTCTCTGGGTGGCAGCTCTCTGGGGCCAACGTCCTGACTTTC. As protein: CASSFSGWQLSGANVLTF.

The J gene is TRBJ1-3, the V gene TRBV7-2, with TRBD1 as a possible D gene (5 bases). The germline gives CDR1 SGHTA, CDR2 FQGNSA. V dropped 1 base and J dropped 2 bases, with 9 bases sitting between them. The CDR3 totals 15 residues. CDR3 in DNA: TGTGCCAGCAGCTTAGAGCAGGGAGCTGGAAACACCATATATTTT. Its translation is CASSLEQGAGNTIYF.

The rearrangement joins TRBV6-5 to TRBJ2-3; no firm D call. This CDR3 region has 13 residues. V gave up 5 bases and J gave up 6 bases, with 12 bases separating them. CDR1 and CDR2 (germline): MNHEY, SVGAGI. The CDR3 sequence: CASSLTLWDTQYF. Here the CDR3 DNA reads TGTGCCAGCAGTCTGACCTTGTGGGATACGCAGTATTTT.

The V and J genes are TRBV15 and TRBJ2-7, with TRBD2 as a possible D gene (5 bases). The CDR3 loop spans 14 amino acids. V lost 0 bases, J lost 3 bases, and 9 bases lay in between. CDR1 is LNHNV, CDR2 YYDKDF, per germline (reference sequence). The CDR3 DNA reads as TGTGCCACCAGCAGAGAAGACGGGAACTACGAGCAGTACTTC. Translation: CATSREDGNYEQYF.

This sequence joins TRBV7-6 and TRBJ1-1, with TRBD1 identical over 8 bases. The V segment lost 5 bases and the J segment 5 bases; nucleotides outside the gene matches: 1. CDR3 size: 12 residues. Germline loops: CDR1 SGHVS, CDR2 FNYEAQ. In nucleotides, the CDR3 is TGTGCCAGCAGCCACAGGGGGACTGAAGCTTTCTTT. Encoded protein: CASSHRGTEAFF.

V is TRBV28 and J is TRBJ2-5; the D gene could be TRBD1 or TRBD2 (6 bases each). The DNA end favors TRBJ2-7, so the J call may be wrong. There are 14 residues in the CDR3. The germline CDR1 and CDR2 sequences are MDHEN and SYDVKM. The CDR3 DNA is TGTGCCAGTACGGAGGGGGTTTGGGCCTACGAGCAGTACTTC. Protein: CASTEGVWAYEQYF.

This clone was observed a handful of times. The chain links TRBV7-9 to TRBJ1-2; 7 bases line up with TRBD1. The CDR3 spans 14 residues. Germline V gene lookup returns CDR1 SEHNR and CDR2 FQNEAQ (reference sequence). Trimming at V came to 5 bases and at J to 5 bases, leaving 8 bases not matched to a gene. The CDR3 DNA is TGTGCCAGCAGCCCAGGGACAGATTTATATGGCTACACCTTC. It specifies CASSPGTDLYGYTF.

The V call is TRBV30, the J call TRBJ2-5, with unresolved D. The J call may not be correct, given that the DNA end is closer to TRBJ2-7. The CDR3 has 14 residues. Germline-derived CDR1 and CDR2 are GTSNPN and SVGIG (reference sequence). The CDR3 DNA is TGTGCCTGGAGTGTTAGAGCTCCCCCTTCCGAGCAGTACTTC. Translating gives CAWSVRAPPSEQYF.

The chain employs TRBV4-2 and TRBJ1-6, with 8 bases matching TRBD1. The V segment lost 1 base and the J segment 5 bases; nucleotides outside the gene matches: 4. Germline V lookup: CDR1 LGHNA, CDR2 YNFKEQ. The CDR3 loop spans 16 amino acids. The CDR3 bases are TGTGCCAGCAGCCAAGCTCTGGGACAGGATAATTCACCCCTCCACTTT. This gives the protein CASSQALGQDNSPLHF.